These 17 T cell receptor beta chains came from one sample sequenced in a study of blood T cell repertoires in COVID-19. Profiled with immunoSEQ multiplex PCR; TCRdb holds only in-frame clones, not every one. The sample has about 50,000 clones, 90% seen once. Input material: peripheral blood. The receptors shown here come from a human donor in a cohort sampled during active COVID-19.

The chain uses TRBV28 and TRBJ2-6; D is unresolved. V lost 7 bases and J lost 1, with 5 bases in between. CDR1 MDHEN and CDR2 SYDVKM come from the germline V gene. CDR3 length equals 13 residues. The CDR3 DNA reads TGTGCCAGCATTCCGTCTGGGGCCAACGTCCTGACTTTC. Its protein product is CASIPSGANVLTF.

The DNA for the CDR3 is TGTGCCAGCAGCCTCCGGGAGGTCTACGAGCAGTACTTC. Translated, it gives CASSLREVYEQYF. The chain employs TRBV5-6 and TRBJ2-7; TRBD2 agrees at 7 bases. This CDR3 is built from 13 residues. Germline lookup yields CDR1 SGHDT and CDR2 YYEEEE. The V and J ends lost 4 bases and 3 bases, in that order; junction bases with no gene match: 4.

This clone was counted a single time. The CDR3 reads CASSDRSYTQYF. The CDR3 DNA sequence: TGTGCCAGCAGTGACCGGAGCTATACGCAGTATTTT. The chain recombines TRBV6-1 with TRBJ2-3; D unclear. The ends were cut back, 3 bases at V and 7 bases at J, with 8 bases in the middle. The germline V gene encodes CDR1 MNHNS and CDR2 SASEGT. CDR3 length: 12 amino acids.

The chain has TRBV5-6 and TRBJ2-3, with 8 bases aligning to TRBD2. CDR3 length: 17 residues. Trimming took 0 bases from V and 1 from J; bases not matched to a gene: 7. Per germline, CDR1 SGHDT and CDR2 YYEEEE. CDR3 sequence reads: CASSLVSLREGTDTQYF. The CDR3 DNA reads TGTGCCAGCAGCTTGGTTAGCTTGCGGGAGGGCACAGATACGCAGTATTTT.

This clone was counted once. The chain combines TRBV12-3 or TRBV12-4 with TRBJ2-5; 8 nucleotides align to TRBD1. After removal of 5 bases from V and 4 bases from J, the junction contained 3 bases not matched to a gene. The CDR3 spans 13 residues. The CDR3 DNA reads TGTGCCAGCAGTCCAGGGGGCGGAGAGACCCAGTACTTC. Protein: CASSPGGGETQYF.

This clone was counted a few times. The chain couples TRBV6-4 to TRBJ2-3; TRBD1 is a possible D gene (7 bases). The CDR3 is made up of 15 amino acids. Trimming took 2 bases from V and 1 from J, leaving 10 bases between them. The germline gives CDR1 MRHNA, CDR2 SNTAGT. The CDR3 sequence is CASSDGGGGTDTQYF. As DNA, the CDR3 is TGTGCCAGCAGTGACGGAGGGGGCGGCACAGATACGCAGTATTTT.

The chain employs TRBV4-1 and TRBJ1-1, with 8 bases fitting TRBD1. J was trimmed by 3 bases and V by 4 bases; bases with no gene match: 7. This CDR3 has 15 amino acids. Germline CDR1 is MGHRA and CDR2 is YSYEKL. CDR3: CASSRGTGGDTEAFF. The CDR3 coding sequence is TGCGCCAGCAGCCGAGGGACAGGAGGGGACACTGAAGCTTTCTTT.

J is TRBJ1-1 and V is TRBV12-3 or TRBV12-4; D call uncertain. The CDR3 loop spans 13 amino acids. Trimming removed 3 bases from V and 0 bases from J, with 5 bases in between. The CDR3, as DNA: TGTGCCAGCAGTTTTGACATGAACACTGAAGCTTTCTTT. It is translated as CASSFDMNTEAFF.

This chain joins TRBV27 and TRBJ1-5; no reliable D call. The CDR3 has 12 residues. V lost 2 bases to trimming and J lost 3 bases, with 2 bases between them. Per germline, CDR1 MNHEY and CDR2 SMNVEV (reference sequence). The CDR3 reads CASSLHNQPQHF. The CDR3, as DNA: TGTGCCAGCAGTTTACACAATCAGCCCCAGCATTTT.

The V and J genes are TRBV18 and TRBJ2-7; possibly TRBD1 for D (6 bases). Germline CDR1 and CDR2: KGHSH and LQKENI. The ends were cut back, 0 bases at V and 5 bases at J, with 11 bases in the middle. The CDR3 consists of 14 residues. The CDR3 nucleotides are TGTGCCAGCTCACCACCGTCAGGGGTGAACGAGCAGTACTTC. It codes for CASSPPSGVNEQYF.

The chain joins TRBV10-3 to TRBJ2-7, with 9 nucleotides matching TRBD2. There are 15 residues in the CDR3. Germline CDR1 reads ENHRY; CDR2 reads SYGVKD. Losses at the gene ends were 3 bases for V and 4 bases for J; bases not matched to a gene: 7. The CDR3 spells CAISEEAGGWYEQYV. In DNA form, the CDR3 reads TGTGCCATCAGTGAAGAAGCGGGAGGTTGGTACGAGCAGTACGTC.

The J gene is TRBJ1-1, the V gene TRBV7-9, with TRBD1 matching over 7 bases. This CDR3 is 14 amino acids long. The germline gives CDR1 SEHNR, CDR2 FQNEAQ (reference sequence). With 5 bases clipped from V and 0 bases from J, the junction kept 3 bases outside the gene matches. The CDR3 DNA sequence: TGTGCCAGCAGCCTGGGACAGATGAACACTGAAGCTTTCTTT. Amino acid sequence: CASSLGQMNTEAFF.

V gene TRBV6-2 or TRBV6-3 combines with J gene TRBJ1-2, with TRBD1 matching 7 bases. V dropped 6 bases and J dropped 6; count of bases not matched to a gene: 4. Germline V CDR1 and CDR2: MNHEY, SVGEGT. The CDR3 contains 12 residues. CDR3 sequence (DNA): TGTGCCAGCAGCCCAACAGGGGATGGCTACACCTTC. It specifies CASSPTGDGYTF.

This clone was detected only once. This sequence joins TRBV14 and TRBJ1-2; 8 bases agree with TRBD1. The CDR3 has 14 amino acids. Per the germline V gene, CDR1 is SGHDN and CDR2 is FVKESK. V lost 1 base and J lost 6; bases outside the gene matches: 4. The CDR3 is CASSQARTGNGYTF. The DNA of the CDR3 is TGTGCCAGCAGCCAAGCCCGGACAGGGAATGGCTACACCTTC.

The chain links TRBV5-1 to TRBJ2-5; D may be TRBD2 (6 bases). Trimming cost V 4 bases and J 5 bases, with 18 bases left between them. Germline V CDR1 and CDR2: SGHRS, YFSETQ. CDR3 length: 15 residues. The CDR3 DNA reads as TGCGCCAGCAGCCGGGAGAGGACGACGGGGGAGACCCAGTACTTC. Amino acid sequence: CASSRERTTGETQYF.

This rearrangement joins TRBV29-1 to TRBJ1-2, with a weak D call TRBD1 (6 bases). The V end was cut by 5 bases, the J end by 5 bases, with 12 bases between. CDR1 is SQVTM and CDR2 is ANQGSEA in the germline V gene. The CDR3 is 12 amino acids. The CDR3 here is CSVTGKGYGYTF. CDR3 coding DNA: TGCAGCGTTACAGGGAAGGGGTATGGCTACACCTTC.

The V gene is TRBV6-4, the J gene TRBJ1-1, with TRBD1 matching over 8 bases. This CDR3 region has 14 residues. V lost 6 bases and J lost 1; bases outside the gene matches: 4. Germline CDR1 is MRHNA and CDR2 is SNTAGT. The CDR3 region is CASRTGTGNTEAFF. DNA of the CDR3: TGTGCCAGCAGAACCGGGACAGGGAACACTGAAGCTTTCTTT.